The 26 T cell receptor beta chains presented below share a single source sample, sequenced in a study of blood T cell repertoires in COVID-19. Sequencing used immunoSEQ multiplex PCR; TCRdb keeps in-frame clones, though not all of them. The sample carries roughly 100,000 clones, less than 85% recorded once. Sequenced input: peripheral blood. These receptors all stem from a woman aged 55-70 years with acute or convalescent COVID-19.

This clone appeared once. CDR3: CASSFRDFRGETQYF. DNA for the CDR3: TGTGCCAGCAGCTTCCGGGACTTTAGGGGAGAGACCCAGTACTTC. The chain uses TRBV9 and TRBJ2-5; tentatively, D is TRBD2 (6 bases). CDR3 size: 15 residues. With 4 bases removed from V and 4 bases from J, the gap between germline ends came to 17 bases. Germline CDR1 reads SGDLS; CDR2 reads YYNGEE.

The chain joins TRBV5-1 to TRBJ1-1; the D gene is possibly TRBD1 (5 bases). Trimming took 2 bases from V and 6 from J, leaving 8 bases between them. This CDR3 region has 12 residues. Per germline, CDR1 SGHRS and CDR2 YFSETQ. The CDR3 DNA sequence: TGCGCCAGCAGCTTCGACAGATCTGAAGCTTTCTTT. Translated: CASSFDRSEAFF.

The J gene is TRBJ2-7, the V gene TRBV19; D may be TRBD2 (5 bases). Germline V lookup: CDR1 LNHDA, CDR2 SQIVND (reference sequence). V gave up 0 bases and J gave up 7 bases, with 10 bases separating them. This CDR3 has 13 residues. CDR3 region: CASSIDPRGEQYF. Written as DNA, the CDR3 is TGTGCCAGTAGTATAGACCCTCGCGGGGAGCAGTACTTC.

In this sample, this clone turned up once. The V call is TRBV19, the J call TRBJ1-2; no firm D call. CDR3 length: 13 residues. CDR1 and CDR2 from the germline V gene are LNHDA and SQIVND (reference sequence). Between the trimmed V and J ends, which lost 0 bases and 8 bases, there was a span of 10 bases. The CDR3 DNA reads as TGTGCCAGTAGTATAGAGGGCCTCGGCGGCTACACCTTC. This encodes CASSIEGLGGYTF.

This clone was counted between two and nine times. CDR3 residues: CASSQGSSGYEQYF. The CDR3 DNA reads as TGCGCCAGCAGCCAAGGGTCCTCCGGCTACGAGCAGTACTTC. The gene calls are TRBV4-1 and TRBJ2-7; D not certain. The length of the CDR3 is 14 residues. Germline-derived CDR1 and CDR2 are MGHRA and YSYEKL. Between the trimmed V and J ends, which lost 1 base and 3 bases, there was a span of 10 bases.

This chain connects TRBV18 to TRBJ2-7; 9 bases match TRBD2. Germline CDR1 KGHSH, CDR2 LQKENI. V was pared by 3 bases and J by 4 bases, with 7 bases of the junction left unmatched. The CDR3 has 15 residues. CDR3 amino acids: CASSPSSGKYYEQYF. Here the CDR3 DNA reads TGTGCCAGCTCACCGTCTAGCGGGAAATATTACGAGCAGTACTTC.

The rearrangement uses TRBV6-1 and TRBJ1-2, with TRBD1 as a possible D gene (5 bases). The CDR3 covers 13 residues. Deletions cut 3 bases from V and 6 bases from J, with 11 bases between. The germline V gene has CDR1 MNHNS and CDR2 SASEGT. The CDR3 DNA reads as TGTGCCAGCAGTGATCTCAGGGTACATGGCTACACCTTC. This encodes CASSDLRVHGYTF.

The CDR3 loop reads CASSSGLAYEQYF. The DNA for the CDR3 is TGTGCCAGCAGCAGCGGCCTGGCCTACGAGCAGTACTTC. The rearrangement joins TRBV13 to TRBJ2-7; maybe TRBD2 (5 bases). CDR3 length: 13 amino acids. Looked up from germline, CDR1 is PRHDT and CDR2 is FYEKMQ (reference sequence). Between the trimmed V and J ends, which lost 5 bases and 2 bases, there was a span of 10 bases.

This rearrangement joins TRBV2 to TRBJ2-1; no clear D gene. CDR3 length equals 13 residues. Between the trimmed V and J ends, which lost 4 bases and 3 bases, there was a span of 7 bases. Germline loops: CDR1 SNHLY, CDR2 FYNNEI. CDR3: CASSGLLYNEQFF. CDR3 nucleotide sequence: TGTGCCAGCAGTGGGCTCCTCTACAATGAGCAGTTCTTC.

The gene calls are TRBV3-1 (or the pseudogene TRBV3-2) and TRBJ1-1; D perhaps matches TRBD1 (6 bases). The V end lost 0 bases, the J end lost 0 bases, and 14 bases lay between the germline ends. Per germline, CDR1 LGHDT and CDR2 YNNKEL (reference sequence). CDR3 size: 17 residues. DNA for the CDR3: TGTGCCAGCAGCCAAGATCCGGCGGGGGCCATGAACACTGAAGCTTTCTTT. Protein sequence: CASSQDPAGAMNTEAFF.

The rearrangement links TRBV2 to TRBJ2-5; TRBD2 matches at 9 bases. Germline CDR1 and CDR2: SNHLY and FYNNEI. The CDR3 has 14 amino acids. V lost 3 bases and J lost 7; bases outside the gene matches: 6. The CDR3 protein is CASSEIAGAGTQYF. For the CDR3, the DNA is TGTGCCAGCAGTGAGATAGCGGGGGCGGGGACCCAGTACTTC.

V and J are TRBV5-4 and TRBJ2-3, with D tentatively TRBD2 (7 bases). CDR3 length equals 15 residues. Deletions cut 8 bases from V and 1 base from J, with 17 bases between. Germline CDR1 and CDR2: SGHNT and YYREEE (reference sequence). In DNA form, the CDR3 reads TGTGCCAGTACTAGGGGGGGGGACGGCACAGATACGCAGTATTTT. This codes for CASTRGGDGTDTQYF.

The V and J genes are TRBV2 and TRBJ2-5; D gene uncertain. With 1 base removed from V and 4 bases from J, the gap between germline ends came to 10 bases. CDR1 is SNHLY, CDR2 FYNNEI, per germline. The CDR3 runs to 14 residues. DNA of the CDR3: TGTGCCAGCAGTGAAGGCAGAGAGCGAGAGACCCAGTACTTC. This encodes CASSEGRERETQYF.

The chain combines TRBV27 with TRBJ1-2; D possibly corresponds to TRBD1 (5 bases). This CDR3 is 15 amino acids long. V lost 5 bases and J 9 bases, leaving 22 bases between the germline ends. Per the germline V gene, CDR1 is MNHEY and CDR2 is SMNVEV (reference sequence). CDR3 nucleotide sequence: TGTGCCAGCAGTCAGTACCCAGGGTCTAGTACGAGCTACACCTTC. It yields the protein CASSQYPGSSTSYTF.

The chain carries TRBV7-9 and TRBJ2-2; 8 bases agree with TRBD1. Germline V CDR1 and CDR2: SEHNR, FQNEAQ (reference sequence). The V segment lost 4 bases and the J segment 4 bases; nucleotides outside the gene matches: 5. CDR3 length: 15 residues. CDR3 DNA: TGTGCCAGCAGCTCCCCGGACAGGGCCACCGGGGAGCTGTTTTTT. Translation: CASSSPDRATGELFF.

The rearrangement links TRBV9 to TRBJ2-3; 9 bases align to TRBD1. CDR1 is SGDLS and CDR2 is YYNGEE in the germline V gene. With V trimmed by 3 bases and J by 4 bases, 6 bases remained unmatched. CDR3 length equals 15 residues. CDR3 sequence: CASSATGGFSDTQYF. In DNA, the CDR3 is TGTGCCAGCAGCGCCACAGGGGGCTTCTCAGATACGCAGTATTTT.

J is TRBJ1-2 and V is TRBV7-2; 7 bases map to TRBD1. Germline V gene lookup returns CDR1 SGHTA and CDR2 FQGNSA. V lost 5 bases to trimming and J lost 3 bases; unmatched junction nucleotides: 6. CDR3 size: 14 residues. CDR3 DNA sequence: TGTGCCAGCAGCACAGGACAGGCGTACTATGGCTACACCTTC. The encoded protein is CASSTGQAYYGYTF.

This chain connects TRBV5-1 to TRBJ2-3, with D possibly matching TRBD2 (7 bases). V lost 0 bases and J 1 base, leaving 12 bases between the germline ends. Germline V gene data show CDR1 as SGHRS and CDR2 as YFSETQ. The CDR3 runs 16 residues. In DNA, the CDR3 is TGCGCCAGCAGCTTGGAGGCGGGGGCCGGCACAGATACGCAGTATTTT. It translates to CASSLEAGAGTDTQYF. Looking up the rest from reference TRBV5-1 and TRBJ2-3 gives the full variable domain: KAGVTQTPRYLIKTRGQQVTLSCSPISGHRSVSWYQQTPGQGLQFLFEYFSETQRNKGNFPGRFSGRQFSNSRSEMNVSTLELGDSALYLCASSLEAGAGTDTQYFGPGTRLTVL.

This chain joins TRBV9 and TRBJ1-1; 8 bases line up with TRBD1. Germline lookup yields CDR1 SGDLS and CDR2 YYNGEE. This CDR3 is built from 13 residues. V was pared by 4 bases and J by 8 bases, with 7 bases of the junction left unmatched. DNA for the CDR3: TGTGCCAGCAGCCCACAGGGGGGGTCCGAAGCTTTCTTT. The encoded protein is CASSPQGGSEAFF.

This CDR3 reads CASSLQDRSPPFGEQFF. The CDR3 bases are TGTGCCAGTAGTTTACAGGACAGGAGTCCCCCTTTCGGTGAGCAGTTCTTC. This chain joins TRBV19 and TRBJ2-1, with TRBD1 identical over 7 bases. The CDR3 is 17 residues long. With 5 bases clipped from V and 9 bases from J, the junction kept 19 bases outside the gene matches. CDR1 is LNHDA and CDR2 is SQIVND in the germline V gene (reference sequence).

CDR3 loop: CASSPKAGTGGIGEKLFF. The CDR3 coding sequence is TGCGCCAGCAGCCCCAAGGCGGGGACAGGGGGTATTGGAGAAAAACTGTTTTTT. The chain carries TRBV5-1 and TRBJ1-4, with 11 nucleotides matching TRBD1. Germline CDR1 SGHRS, CDR2 YFSETQ. Trimming removed 4 bases from V and 8 bases from J; junction bases left unmatched: 16. The CDR3 has 18 residues.

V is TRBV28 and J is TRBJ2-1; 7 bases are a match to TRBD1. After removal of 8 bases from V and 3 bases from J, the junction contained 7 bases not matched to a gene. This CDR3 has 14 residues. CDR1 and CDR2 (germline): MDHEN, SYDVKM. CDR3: CASGGQSDYNEQFF. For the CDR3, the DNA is TGTGCCAGCGGGGGACAGTCAGACTACAATGAGCAGTTCTTC.

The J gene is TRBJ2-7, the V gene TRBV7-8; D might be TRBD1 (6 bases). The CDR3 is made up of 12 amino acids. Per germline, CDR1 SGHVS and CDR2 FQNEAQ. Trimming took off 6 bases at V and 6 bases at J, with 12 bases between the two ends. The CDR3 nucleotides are TGTGCCAGCAGTTCACAGGGAGCCGAGCAGTACTTC. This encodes CASSSQGAEQYF. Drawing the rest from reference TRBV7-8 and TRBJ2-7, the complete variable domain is GAGVSQSPRYKVAKRGQDVALRCDPISGHVSLFWYQQALGQGPEFLTYFQNEAQLDKSGLPSDRFFAERPEGSVSTLKIQRTQQEDSAVYLCASSSQGAEQYFGPGTRLTVT.

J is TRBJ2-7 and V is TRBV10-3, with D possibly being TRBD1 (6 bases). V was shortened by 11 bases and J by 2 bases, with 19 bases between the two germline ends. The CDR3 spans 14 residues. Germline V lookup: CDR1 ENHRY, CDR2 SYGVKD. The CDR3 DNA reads TGTGCCCACGCACGGGACACTTACACCTACGAGCAGTACTTC. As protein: CAHARDTYTYEQYF.

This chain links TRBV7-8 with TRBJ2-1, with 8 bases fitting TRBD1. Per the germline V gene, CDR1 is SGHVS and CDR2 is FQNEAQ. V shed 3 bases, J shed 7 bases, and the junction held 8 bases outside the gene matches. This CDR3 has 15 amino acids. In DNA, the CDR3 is TGTGCCAGCAGCTTCTCCCAGGGGGCTCATAATGAGCAGTTCTTC. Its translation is CASSFSQGAHNEQFF.

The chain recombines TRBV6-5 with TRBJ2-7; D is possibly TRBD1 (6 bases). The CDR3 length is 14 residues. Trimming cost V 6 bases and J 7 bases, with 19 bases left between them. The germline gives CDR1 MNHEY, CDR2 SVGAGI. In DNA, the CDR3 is TGTGCCAGCAGCAAGGACAGTGTGTTGGGGGAGCAGTACTTC. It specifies CASSKDSVLGEQYF.